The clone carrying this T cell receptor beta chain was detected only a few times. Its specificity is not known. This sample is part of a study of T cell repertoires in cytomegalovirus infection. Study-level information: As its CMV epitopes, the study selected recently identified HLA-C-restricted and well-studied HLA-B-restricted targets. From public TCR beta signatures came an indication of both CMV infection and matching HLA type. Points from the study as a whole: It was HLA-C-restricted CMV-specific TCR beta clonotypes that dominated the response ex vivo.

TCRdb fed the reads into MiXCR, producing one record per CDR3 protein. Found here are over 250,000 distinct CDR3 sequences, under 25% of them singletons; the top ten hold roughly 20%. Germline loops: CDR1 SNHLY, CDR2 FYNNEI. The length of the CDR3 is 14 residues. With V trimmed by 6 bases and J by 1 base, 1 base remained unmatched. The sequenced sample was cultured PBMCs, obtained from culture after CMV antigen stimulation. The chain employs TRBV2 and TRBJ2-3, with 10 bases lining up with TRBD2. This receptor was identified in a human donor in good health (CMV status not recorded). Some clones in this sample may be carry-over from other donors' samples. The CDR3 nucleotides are TGTGCCAGCAGAGGACTAGCGGGCACAGATACGCAGTATTTT. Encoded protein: CASRGLAGTDTQYF. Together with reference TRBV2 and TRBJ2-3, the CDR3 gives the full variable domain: EPEVTQTPSHQVTQMGQEVILRCVPISNHLYFYWYRQILGQKVEFLVSFYNNEISEKSEIFDDQFSVERPDGSNFTLKIRSTKLEDSAMYFCASRGLAGTDTQYFGPGTRLTVL.